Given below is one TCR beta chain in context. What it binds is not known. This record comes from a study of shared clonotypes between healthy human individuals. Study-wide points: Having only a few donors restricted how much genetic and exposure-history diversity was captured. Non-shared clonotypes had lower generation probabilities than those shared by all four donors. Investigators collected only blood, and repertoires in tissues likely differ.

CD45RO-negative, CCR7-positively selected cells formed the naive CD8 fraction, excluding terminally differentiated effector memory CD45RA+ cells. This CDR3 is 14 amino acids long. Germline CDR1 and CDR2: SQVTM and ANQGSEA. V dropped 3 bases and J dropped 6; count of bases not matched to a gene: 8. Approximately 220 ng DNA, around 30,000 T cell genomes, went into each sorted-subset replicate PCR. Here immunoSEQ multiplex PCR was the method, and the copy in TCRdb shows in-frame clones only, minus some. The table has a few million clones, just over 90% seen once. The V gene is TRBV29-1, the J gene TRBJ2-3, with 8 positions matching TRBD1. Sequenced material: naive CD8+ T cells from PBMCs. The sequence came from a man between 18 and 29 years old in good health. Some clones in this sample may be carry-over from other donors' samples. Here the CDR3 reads CSVEPGQVRDTQYF. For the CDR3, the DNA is TGCAGCGTTGAGCCGGGACAGGTCAGGGATACGCAGTATTTT.